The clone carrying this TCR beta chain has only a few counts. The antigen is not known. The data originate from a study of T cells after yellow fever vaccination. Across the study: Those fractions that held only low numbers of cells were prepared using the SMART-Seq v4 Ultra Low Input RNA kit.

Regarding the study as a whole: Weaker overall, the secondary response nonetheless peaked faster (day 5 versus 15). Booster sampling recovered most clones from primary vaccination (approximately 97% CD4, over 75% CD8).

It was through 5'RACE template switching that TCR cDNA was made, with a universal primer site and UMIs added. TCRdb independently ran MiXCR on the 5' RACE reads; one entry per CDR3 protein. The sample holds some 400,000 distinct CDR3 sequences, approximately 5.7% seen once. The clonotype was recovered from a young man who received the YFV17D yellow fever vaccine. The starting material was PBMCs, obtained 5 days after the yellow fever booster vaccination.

CDR3 loop: CASSRGQEYEQYF. The CDR3 DNA sequence: TGTGCCAGCTCACGGGGACAGGAATACGAGCAGTACTTC. The chain combines TRBV18 with TRBJ2-7; 8 nucleotides match TRBD1. With 4 bases clipped from V and 4 bases from J, the junction kept 3 bases outside the gene matches. The CDR3 is made up of 13 amino acids. Germline V gives CDR1 KGHSH, CDR2 LQKENI.